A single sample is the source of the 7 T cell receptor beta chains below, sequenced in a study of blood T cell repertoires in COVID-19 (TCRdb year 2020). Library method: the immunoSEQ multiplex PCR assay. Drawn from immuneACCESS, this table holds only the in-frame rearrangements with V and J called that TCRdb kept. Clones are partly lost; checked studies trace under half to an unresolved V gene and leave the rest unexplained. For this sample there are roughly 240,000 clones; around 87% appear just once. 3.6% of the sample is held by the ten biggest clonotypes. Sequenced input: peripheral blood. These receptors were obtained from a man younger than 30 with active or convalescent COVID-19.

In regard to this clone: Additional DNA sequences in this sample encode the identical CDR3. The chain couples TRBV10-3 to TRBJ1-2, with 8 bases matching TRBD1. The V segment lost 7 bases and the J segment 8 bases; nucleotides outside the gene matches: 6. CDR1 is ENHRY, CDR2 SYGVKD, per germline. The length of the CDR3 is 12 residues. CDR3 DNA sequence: TGTGCCATCACAGGGGGCGAAGGAGGCTACACCTTC. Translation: CAITGGEGGYTF.

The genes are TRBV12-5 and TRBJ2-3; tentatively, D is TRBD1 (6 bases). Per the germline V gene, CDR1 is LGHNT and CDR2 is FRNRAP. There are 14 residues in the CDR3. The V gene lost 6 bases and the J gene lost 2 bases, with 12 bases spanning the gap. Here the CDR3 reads CASGAQGVTDTQYF. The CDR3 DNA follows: TGTGCTAGTGGGGCACAGGGAGTCACAGATACGCAGTATTTT.

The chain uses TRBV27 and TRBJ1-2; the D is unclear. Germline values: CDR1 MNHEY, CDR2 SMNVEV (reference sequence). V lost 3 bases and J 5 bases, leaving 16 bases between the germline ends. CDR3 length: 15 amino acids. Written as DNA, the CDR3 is TGTGCCAGCAGTTTCGCGGGAGACGGAGAGTATGGCTACACCTTC. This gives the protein CASSFAGDGEYGYTF.

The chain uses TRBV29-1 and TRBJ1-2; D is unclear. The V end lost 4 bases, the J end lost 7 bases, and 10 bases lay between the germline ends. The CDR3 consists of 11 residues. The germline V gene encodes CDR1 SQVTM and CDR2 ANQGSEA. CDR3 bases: TGCAGCGTTGTGGATGGGCTTGGCTACACCTTC. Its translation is CSVVDGLGYTF. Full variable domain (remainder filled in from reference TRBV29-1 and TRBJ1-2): SAVISQKPSRDICQRGTSLTIQCQVDSQVTMMFWYRQQPGQSLTLIATANQGSEATYESGFVIDKFPISRPNLTFSTLTVSNMSPEDSSIYLCSVVDGLGYTFGSGTRLTVV.

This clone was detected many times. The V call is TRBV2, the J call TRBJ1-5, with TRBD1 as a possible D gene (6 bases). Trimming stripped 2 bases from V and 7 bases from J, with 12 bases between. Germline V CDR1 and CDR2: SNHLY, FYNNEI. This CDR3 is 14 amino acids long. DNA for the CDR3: TGTGCCAGCAGTGAACTGGGGGCCAACCAGCCCCAGCATTTT. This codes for CASSELGANQPQHF.

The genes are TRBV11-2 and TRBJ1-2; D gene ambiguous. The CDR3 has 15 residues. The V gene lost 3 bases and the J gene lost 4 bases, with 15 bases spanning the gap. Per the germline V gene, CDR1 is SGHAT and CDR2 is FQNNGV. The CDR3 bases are TGTGCCAGCAGCTTGGGCGGACTAGCCACCTATGGCTACACCTTC. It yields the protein CASSLGGLATYGYTF.

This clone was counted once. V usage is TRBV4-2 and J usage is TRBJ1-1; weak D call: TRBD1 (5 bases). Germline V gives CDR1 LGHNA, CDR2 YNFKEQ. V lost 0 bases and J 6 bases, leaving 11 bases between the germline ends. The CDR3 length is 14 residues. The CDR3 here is CASSQDGTGAEAFF. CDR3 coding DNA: TGTGCCAGCAGCCAAGATGGCACAGGCGCTGAAGCTTTCTTT.